The next 3 T cell receptor beta chains were all read from a single sample in a study of T cell responses to AZD1222 COVID-19 vaccine. Only in-frame clones appear in the TCRdb table, and some are missing; sequencing was by immunoSEQ multiplex PCR. Among under 150,000 clones listed, over 80% were seen once. The source was peripheral blood, collected on day 0 of AZD1222 vaccination. The receptors come from an adult in good health.

This sequence joins TRBV18 and TRBJ2-1; weak D call: TRBD2 (8 bases). Germline V gene sequence: CDR1 KGHSH, CDR2 LQKENI. Deletions cut 3 bases from V and 1 base from J, with 16 bases between. The CDR3 length is 17 residues. CDR3 DNA sequence: TGTGCCAGCTCACCTCCAGGGGGACTAGGTTCCTACAATGAGCAGTTCTTC. This gives the protein CASSPPGGLGSYNEQFF. The whole variable domain, remainder taken from reference TRBV18 and TRBJ2-1, is NAGVMQNPRHLVRRRGQEARLRCSPMKGHSHVYWYRQLPEEGLKFMVYLQKENIIDESGMPKERFSAEFPKEGPSILRIQQVVRGDSAAYFCASSPPGGLGSYNEQFFGPGTRLTVL.

V usage is TRBV29-1 and J usage is TRBJ2-5; 12 bases line up with TRBD1. Per the germline V gene, CDR1 is SQVTM and CDR2 is ANQGSEA. The CDR3 runs to 16 residues. Trimming took 3 bases from V and 5 from J; bases not matched to a gene: 10. The chain's CDR3 is CSVEGTGGNSGETQYF. The CDR3 nucleotides are TGCAGCGTTGAGGGGACAGGGGGCAATTCTGGGGAGACCCAGTACTTC.

This clone has only one observation. The CDR3 coding sequence is TGTGCCAGCAGCTTAATAGACACCGGGGAGCTGTTTTTT. This codes for CASSLIDTGELFF. This chain links TRBV11-2 with TRBJ2-2; D unresolved. CDR3 length: 13 amino acids. Germline V lookup: CDR1 SGHAT, CDR2 FQNNGV. V lost 2 bases to trimming and J lost 3 bases, with 4 bases between them.